This T cell receptor beta chain derives from a study of T cells in women clearing cervical HPV infection. Study overall: Cases' blood sampling followed lesion detection by median around 150 days (90 to 200).

Comment on this clone: Antigen specificity is unknown. From the germline J gene comes the end of the CDR3, since the read stops 3 residues before it.

The study's findings and limits: TRBV6-7 abundance was lower in cases than controls (roughly 0.11% versus 0.16%). Timing of associations relative to infection is unclear; T-cell subsets were not isolated. Richness differences could reflect unmeasured T-cell content per sample.

CDR1 LNHDA and CDR2 SQIVND come from the germline V gene (reference sequence). V dropped 10 bases and J dropped 4 bases, with 10 bases sitting between them. The CDR3 runs 11 residues. TCRdb keeps only in-frame clones here, not all; method: immunoSEQ multiplex PCR. Recorded for this sample: roughly 36,000 clones. V and J are TRBV19 and TRBJ1-2, with D perhaps TRBD1 (5 bases). The TCR originated in a woman aged 18 to 75 with a cervical HPV16 infection that either progressed to CIN3+ or cleared (not recorded which). The sample consisted of blood buffy coat. CDR3 DNA (partial): TGTGCCACCACGGGGGGCTATGGC. As protein: CATTGGYG. The whole CDR3 reads CATTGGYGYTF.